The 2 T cell receptor beta chains listed next were all sequenced from one sample in a study of follicular helper T cells after annual influenza vaccination. Profiling relied on immunoSEQ multiplex PCR, and the TCRdb table lists in-frame clones only, not all of them. The repertoire has more than 10,000 clones, approximately 79% of them found once; the top ten carry roughly 1%. The source was CXCR5- memory CD4+ T cells sorted from blood, collected 6 weeks after influenza vaccination. All receptors derive from an adult who received the influenza vaccine.

This clone was picked up one time. The genes are TRBV15 and TRBJ2-7; TRBD2 aligns across 8 bases. V was clipped by 1 base and J by 1 base; unmatched bases: 12. This CDR3 comprises 18 residues. Looked up from germline, CDR1 is LNHNV and CDR2 is YYDKDF (reference sequence). The CDR3: CATSRGAGGASGSYEQYF. The CDR3 coding sequence is TGTGCCACCAGCAGAGGGGCTGGGGGGGCTAGCGGGTCCTACGAGCAGTACTTC.

V is TRBV20-1 and J is TRBJ1-2; unclear D gene. The CDR3 runs to 11 residues. V was pared by 7 bases and J by 3 bases, with 9 bases between. Germline CDR1 and CDR2: DFQATT and SNEGSKA (reference sequence). CDR3 amino acids: CSVSQDYGYTF. The CDR3 coding sequence is TGCAGTGTCAGCCAGGACTATGGCTACACCTTC.